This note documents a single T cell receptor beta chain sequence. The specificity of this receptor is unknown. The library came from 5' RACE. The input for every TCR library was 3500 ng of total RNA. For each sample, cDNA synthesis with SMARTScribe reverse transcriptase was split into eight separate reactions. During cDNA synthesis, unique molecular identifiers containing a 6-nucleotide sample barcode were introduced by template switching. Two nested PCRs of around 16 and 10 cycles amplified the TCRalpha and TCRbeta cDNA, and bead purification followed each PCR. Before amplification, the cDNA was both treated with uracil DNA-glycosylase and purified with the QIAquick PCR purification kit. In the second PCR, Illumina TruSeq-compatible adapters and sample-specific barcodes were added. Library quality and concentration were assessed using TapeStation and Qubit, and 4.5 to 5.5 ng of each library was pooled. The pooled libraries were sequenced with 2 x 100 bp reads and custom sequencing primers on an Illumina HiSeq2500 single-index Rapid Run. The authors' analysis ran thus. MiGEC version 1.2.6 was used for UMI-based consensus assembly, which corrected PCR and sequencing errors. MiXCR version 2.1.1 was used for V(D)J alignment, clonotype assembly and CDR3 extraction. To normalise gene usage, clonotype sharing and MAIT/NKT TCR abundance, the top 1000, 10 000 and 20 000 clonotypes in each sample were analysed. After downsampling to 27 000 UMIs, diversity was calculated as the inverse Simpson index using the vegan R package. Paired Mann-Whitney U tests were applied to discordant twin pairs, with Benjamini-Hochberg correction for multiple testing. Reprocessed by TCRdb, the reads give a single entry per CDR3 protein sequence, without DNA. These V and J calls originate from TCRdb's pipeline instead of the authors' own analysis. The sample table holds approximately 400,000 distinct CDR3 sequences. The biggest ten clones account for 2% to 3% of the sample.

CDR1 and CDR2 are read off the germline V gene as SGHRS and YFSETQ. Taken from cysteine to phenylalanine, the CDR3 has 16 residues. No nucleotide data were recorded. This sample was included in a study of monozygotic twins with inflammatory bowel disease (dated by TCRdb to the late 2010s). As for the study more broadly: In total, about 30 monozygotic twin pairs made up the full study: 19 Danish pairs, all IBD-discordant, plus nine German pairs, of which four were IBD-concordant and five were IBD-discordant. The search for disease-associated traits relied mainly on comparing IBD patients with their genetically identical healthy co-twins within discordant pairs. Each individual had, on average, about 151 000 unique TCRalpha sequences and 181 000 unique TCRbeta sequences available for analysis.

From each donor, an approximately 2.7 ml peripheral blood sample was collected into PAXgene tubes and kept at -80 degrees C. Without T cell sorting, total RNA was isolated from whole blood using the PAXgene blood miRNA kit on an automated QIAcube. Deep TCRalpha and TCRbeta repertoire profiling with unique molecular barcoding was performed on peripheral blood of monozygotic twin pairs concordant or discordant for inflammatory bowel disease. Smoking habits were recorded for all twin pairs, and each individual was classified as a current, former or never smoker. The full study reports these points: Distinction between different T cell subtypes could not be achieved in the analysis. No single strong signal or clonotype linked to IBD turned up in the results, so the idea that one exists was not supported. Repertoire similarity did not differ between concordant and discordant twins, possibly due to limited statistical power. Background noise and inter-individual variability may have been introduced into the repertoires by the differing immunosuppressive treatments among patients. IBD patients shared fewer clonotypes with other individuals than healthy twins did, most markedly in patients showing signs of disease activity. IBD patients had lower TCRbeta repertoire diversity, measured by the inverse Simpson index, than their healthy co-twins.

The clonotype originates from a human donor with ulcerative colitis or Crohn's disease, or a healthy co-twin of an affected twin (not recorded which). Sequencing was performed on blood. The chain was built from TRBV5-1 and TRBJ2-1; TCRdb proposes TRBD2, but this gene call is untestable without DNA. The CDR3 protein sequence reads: CASSLATSGALNEQFF.